Below, 27 T cell receptor beta chains from the same sample are listed, as sequenced in a study of post-analysis software for immune sequencing data. Broader study findings: TRBV5-6, TRBV5-1 and TRBV20-1 were among roughly five TRBV segments more frequent in patients than controls.

Tagging with unique molecular identifiers was a feature of the TCR beta cDNA libraries. From the PCR reads, TCRdb called clonotypes with MiXCR, one entry per CDR3 protein. The table lists about 560,000 distinct CDR3 sequences, around 44% of them singletons. These TCRs' antigens remain unknown. Material: blood. These receptors all come from a girl between 5 and 17 years old with multiple sclerosis.

The table lists this clonotype with a few counts. The DNA for the CDR3 is TGCGCCAGCAGCTTGGGTTCAGCGGGACCCCAAGAGACCCAGTACTTC. This translates into CASSLGSAGPQETQYF. This chain joins TRBV5-1 and TRBJ2-5; 7 nucleotides align to TRBD2. The germline V gene encodes CDR1 SGHRS and CDR2 YFSETQ. CDR3 length: 16 residues. J gave up 1 base and V 0 bases, and 6 bases lay outside the gene matches.

In this sample, this clonotype turned up a few times. The junction departs from the called germline gene at one end, perhaps through a read error. V is TRBV12-3 or TRBV12-4 and J is TRBJ2-3; 9 positions match TRBD2. The CDR3 covers 17 residues. The CDR3 DNA follows: TGTGCCGGCAGTTTAGGGCGTAGCGGGAGCAGCACAGATACGCAGTATTTT. Its translation: CAGSLGRSGSSTDTQYF.

As regards this clonotype: Mismatch with germline at one junction end may stem from a read error. V and J are TRBV12-3 or TRBV12-4 and TRBJ2-3; TRBD1 matches at 11 bases. The CDR3 is made up of 14 amino acids. In DNA, the CDR3 is TGTGCCAGCTGGGACAGGGGGTCCACAGATAGGCAGTATTTT. Its protein product is CASWDRGSTDRQYF.

This clonotype was detected a few times. V and J are TRBV5-8 and TRBJ2-3; tentative D call: TRBD2 (5 bases). Germline V gene lookup returns CDR1 SGHTS and CDR2 YDEGEE. The CDR3 covers 16 residues. With 7 bases removed from V and 2 bases from J, the gap between germline ends came to 20 bases. CDR3 in amino acids: CASGGPVGSVTDTQYF. The CDR3, as DNA: TGTGCCAGCGGAGGTCCTGTGGGATCGGTCACAGATACGCAGTATTTT.

This clonotype was detected a few times. V usage is TRBV24-1 and J usage is TRBJ1-1, with a possible D match to TRBD1 (5 bases). The CDR3 length is 13 residues. The V and J ends lost 2 bases and 8 bases respectively, with 11 bases between them. The germline gives CDR1 KGHDR, CDR2 SFDVKD. CDR3 loop: CATSDWGRGEAFF. CDR3 sequence (DNA): TGTGCCACCAGTGATTGGGGACGTGGGGAAGCTTTCTTT.

The J gene is TRBJ1-2, the V gene TRBV13; D gene ambiguous. V was pared by 2 bases and J by 4 bases, with 11 bases between. The CDR3 sequence is 14 residues long. Per germline, CDR1 PRHDT and CDR2 FYEKMQ (reference sequence). The CDR3 region is CASSLRQDIYGYTF. The CDR3 DNA reads TGTGCCAGCAGCTTAAGGCAGGATATCTATGGCTACACCTTC.

The rearrangement links TRBV21-1 to TRBJ2-3; the D segment call TRBD1 is taken from the table without a DNA check. TRBV21-1 is a pseudogene locus. The CDR3 sequence is 19 residues long. CDR3 nucleotide sequence: TGTGCCACCCTGCCCCGCAGTGTAGGGGGGCTTCTTGATACAGATACGCAGTATTTT. It encodes CATLPRSVGGLLDTDTQYF.

This clonotype was seen many times. A junction boundary mismatches the germline segment, possibly from a read error. The chain couples TRBV3-1 to TRBJ2-7; unclear D gene. There are 11 residues in the CDR3. CDR1 and CDR2 (germline): LGHDT, YNNKEL (reference sequence). The DNA of the CDR3 is TGCGCCAGCAGCCAAGGCTACGAGCAGTACTTC. Protein: CASSQGYEQYF.

The rearrangement uses TRBV12-3 or TRBV12-4 and TRBJ2-3; 11 bases map to TRBD1. This CDR3 spans 15 amino acids. The ends lost 6 bases at V and 4 bases at J; junction bases unmatched: 6. Here the CDR3 reads CASSDGTGGADTQYF. DNA of the CDR3: TGTGCCAGCAGCGATGGGACAGGGGGGGCAGATACGCAGTATTTT.

On this clonotype itself: Possible read error: a much larger clone is one base away. The rearrangement links TRBV6-1 to TRBJ2-1, with 14 bases that match TRBD2. Trimming cost V 4 bases and J 8 bases; bases outside gene matches: 4. The CDR3 is 15 amino acids. The germline V gene encodes CDR1 MNHNS and CDR2 SASEGT. The CDR3 loop reads CASSAGTSGSDEQFF. Written as DNA, the CDR3 is TGTGCCAGCAGTGCCGGGACTAGCGGGAGTGATGAGCAGTTCTTC.

The J gene is TRBJ2-1, the V gene TRBV12-3 or TRBV12-4; D is unresolved. The ends were cut back, 1 base at V and 6 bases at J, with 7 bases in the middle. This CDR3 contains 13 residues. The CDR3 loop reads CASSLDRSNEQFF. The CDR3 DNA reads as TGTGCCAGCAGTTTAGATAGAAGCAATGAGCAGTTCTTC.

This clonotype occurred a few times. J is TRBJ2-3 and V is TRBV5-6; no clear D. Looked up from germline, CDR1 is SGHDT and CDR2 is YYEEEE. V was cut by 5 bases and J by 2 bases, with 9 bases left in between. The CDR3 consists of 13 residues. CDR3 in DNA: TGTGCCAGCAGTTTGCAGATCACAGATACGCAGTATTTT. This sequence encodes CASSLQITDTQYF.

The rearrangement links TRBV12-3 or TRBV12-4 to TRBJ2-3; D not certain. The CDR3 consists of 14 residues. V lost 4 bases, J lost 4 bases, and 12 bases lay in between. The CDR3 DNA is TGTGCCAGCAGTTGGGTGAAAAGCTCAGATACGCAGTATTTT. Translation gives CASSWVKSSDTQYF.

The chain recombines TRBV28 with TRBJ2-7; 10 nucleotides agree with TRBD2. The CDR3 covers 14 residues. Germline values: CDR1 MDHEN, CDR2 SYDVKM. V dropped 5 bases and J dropped 4; count of bases not matched to a gene: 5. The CDR3 region is CASSAGTSDYEQYF. In DNA form, the CDR3 reads TGTGCCAGCAGTGCCGGGACTAGCGATTACGAGCAGTACTTC.

This chain joins TRBV28 and TRBJ2-3; tentatively, D is TRBD1 (5 bases). Trimming pared 6 bases from V and 4 bases from J, leaving 11 bases between. This CDR3 has 13 residues. Germline V gene lookup returns CDR1 MDHEN and CDR2 SYDVKM. CDR3 nucleotides: TGTGCCAGCAGAACGACAGACCCAGATACGCAGTATTTT. This translates into CASRTTDPDTQYF.

The chain joins TRBV20-1 to TRBJ2-1; D is tentatively TRBD1 or TRBD2 (5 bases each). CDR1 is DFQATT, CDR2 SNEGSKA, per germline (reference sequence). The germline V and J ends were trimmed by 1 base and 2 bases, with 18 bases remaining between them. CDR3 length equals 17 residues. As DNA, the CDR3 is TGCAGTGCTAGAGCTTACGCCGGGACGAGGACCTACAATGAGCAGTTCTTC. Amino acid sequence: CSARAYAGTRTYNEQFF.

At least ten counts were recorded for this clonotype. The chain employs TRBV20-1 and TRBJ2-1; no clear D gene. The germline V and J ends were trimmed by 2 bases and 5 bases, with 4 bases remaining between them. Germline CDR1 and CDR2: DFQATT and SNEGSKA (reference sequence). The CDR3 totals 11 residues. CDR3 sequence reads: CSARLDNEQFF. As DNA, the CDR3 is TGCAGTGCTAGACTTGACAATGAGCAGTTCTTC.

This clonotype was detected only a few times. The genes are TRBV12-3 or TRBV12-4 and TRBJ1-2; the D gene is possibly TRBD1 (5 bases). V was shortened by 2 bases and J by 0 bases, with 10 bases between the two germline ends. The CDR3 contains 15 residues. The CDR3 loop is CASSLPTGANYGYTF. The CDR3 DNA reads as TGTGCCAGCAGTTTACCAACAGGAGCTAACTATGGCTACACCTTC.

V usage is TRBV6-1 and J usage is TRBJ2-7, with D unclear. Germline values: CDR1 MNHNS, CDR2 SASEGT. The CDR3 runs to 9 residues. Trimming pared 3 bases from V and 9 bases from J, leaving 3 bases between. The DNA for the CDR3 is TGTGCCAGCAGTGAGGGGCAGTACTTC. Translating it yields CASSEGQYF.

As for this clonotype: An end of the junction differs from the germline gene, which may be a read error. CDR3 DNA sequence: TGTGCCAGCAGTTTAGCCTTTTCTGGCCACACCTTC. Protein sequence: CASSLAFSGHTF. The gene calls are TRBV12-3 or TRBV12-4 and TRBJ1-2, with no clear D. CDR3 length equals 12 residues.

This clonotype appeared a few times. The J gene is TRBJ1-2, the V gene TRBV12-3 or TRBV12-4; 7 bases line up with TRBD1. This CDR3 comprises 15 residues. V trimming: 1 base; J trimming: 4 bases; junction bases outside the gene matches: 6. CDR3: CASSLGQGGGYGYTF. The CDR3 DNA is TGTGCCAGCAGTTTAGGGCAGGGGGGTGGCTATGGCTACACCTTC.

This chain joins TRBV24-1 and TRBJ2-5; 8 bases map to TRBD2. This CDR3 contains 14 residues. V trimming: 5 bases; J trimming: 0 bases; junction bases outside the gene matches: 1. Germline CDR1 KGHDR, CDR2 SFDVKD. The CDR3 DNA reads as TGTGCCACCAGTGGGACTAGCTACCAAGAGACCCAGTACTTC. This translates into CATSGTSYQETQYF.

For this clonotype: The conserved phenylalanine or tryptophan is not found at the CDR3 terminus, so this likely reflects a read error. This chain links TRBV6-2 or TRBV6-3 with TRBJ2-7; D unresolved. Deletions cut 2 bases from V and 2 bases from J, with 4 bases between. The CDR3 extends over 12 amino acids. Germline CDR1 is MNHEY and CDR2 is SVGEGT. As DNA, the CDR3 is TGTGCCAGCAGTTACGTGGCCTACGAGCAGTACTTG. This codes for CASSYVAYEQYL.

This clonotype has just a few counts. The chain recombines TRBV6-6 with TRBJ1-5; the D gene is possibly TRBD1 (6 bases). The ends were cut back, 6 bases at V and 6 bases at J, with 24 bases in the middle. This CDR3 region has 17 residues. The V gene's germline CDR1 is MNHNY and CDR2 SVGAGI (reference sequence). CDR3 nucleotide sequence: TGTGCCAGCAGCCACAGCATCGTAATCGGGACACGTCAGCCCCAGCATTTT. Protein: CASSHSIVIGTRQPQHF.

The chain employs TRBV5-1 and TRBJ2-7; TRBD1 agrees at 8 bases. Germline CDR1 is SGHRS and CDR2 is YFSETQ. V dropped 3 bases and J dropped 0; count of bases not matched to a gene: 11. The length of the CDR3 is 17 residues. CDR3 DNA: TGCGCCAGCAGCTCTTACCACCGGGACAGGATCTCCTACGAGCAGTACTTC. It encodes CASSSYHRDRISYEQYF.

The V call is TRBV5-1, the J call TRBJ2-1, with 9 positions matching TRBD1. Germline loops: CDR1 SGHRS, CDR2 YFSETQ. After removal of 5 bases from V and 4 bases from J, the junction contained 10 bases not matched to a gene. This CDR3 comprises 16 residues. CDR3 nucleotides: TGCGCCAGCAGTAGCCGCCGGACAGGGGTTTACAATGAGCAGTTCTTC. It yields the protein CASSSRRTGVYNEQFF.

The chain couples TRBV6-6 to TRBJ1-5; 10 bases agree with TRBD1. V lost 6 bases to trimming and J lost 5 bases; unmatched junction nucleotides: 4. CDR3 size: 14 residues. CDR1 MNHNY and CDR2 SVGAGI come from the germline V gene (reference sequence). CDR3 sequence: CASRRDRGHQPQHF. Here the CDR3 DNA reads TGTGCCAGCAGACGGGACAGGGGACATCAGCCCCAGCATTTT.